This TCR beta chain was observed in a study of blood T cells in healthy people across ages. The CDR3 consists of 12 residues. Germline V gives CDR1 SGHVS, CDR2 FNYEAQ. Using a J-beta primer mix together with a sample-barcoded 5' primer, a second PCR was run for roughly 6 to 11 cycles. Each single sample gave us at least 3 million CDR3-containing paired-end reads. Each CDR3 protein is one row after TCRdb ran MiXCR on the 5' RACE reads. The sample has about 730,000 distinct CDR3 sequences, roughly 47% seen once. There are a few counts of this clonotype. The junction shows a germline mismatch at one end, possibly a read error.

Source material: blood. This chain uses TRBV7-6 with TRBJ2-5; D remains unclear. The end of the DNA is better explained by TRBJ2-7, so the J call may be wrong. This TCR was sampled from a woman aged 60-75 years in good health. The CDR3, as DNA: TGTGCCAGCAGTTTAGCCCTCAACGAGCAGTACTTC. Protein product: CASSLALNEQYF.